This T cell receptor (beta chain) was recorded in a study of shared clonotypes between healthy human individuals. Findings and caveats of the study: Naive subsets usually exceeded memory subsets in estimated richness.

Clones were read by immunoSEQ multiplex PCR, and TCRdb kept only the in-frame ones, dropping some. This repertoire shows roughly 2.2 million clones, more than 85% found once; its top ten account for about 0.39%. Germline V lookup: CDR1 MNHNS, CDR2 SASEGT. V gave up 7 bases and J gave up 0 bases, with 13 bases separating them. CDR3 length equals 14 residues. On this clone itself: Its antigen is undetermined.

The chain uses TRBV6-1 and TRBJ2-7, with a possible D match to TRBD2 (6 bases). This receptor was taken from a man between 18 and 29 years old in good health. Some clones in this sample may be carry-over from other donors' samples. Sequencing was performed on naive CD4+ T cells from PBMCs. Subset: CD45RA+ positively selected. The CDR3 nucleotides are TGTGCCAGCAAGGCGGGGTCCAACTCCTACGAGCAGTACTTC. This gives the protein CASKAGSNSYEQYF.